The present T cell receptor beta chain was sequenced within a study of immune evolution from preneoplasia to lung adenocarcinoma. Looked up from germline, CDR1 is MNHEY and CDR2 is SVGAGI. CDR3 length: 14 residues. V lost 0 bases and J lost 6, with 11 bases in between. Clones were sequenced by immunoSEQ multiplex PCR, and TCRdb holds only the in-frame ones, with some missing. The repertoire has about 7,400 clones, roughly 80% of them found once; the top ten carry about 7.8%. Only one count was recorded for this clone. The receptor's source is a person aged 70 to 85 with lung adenocarcinoma. The sequencing input was FFPE minimally invasive lung adenocarcinoma tissue. J is TRBJ1-2 and V is TRBV6-5, with a weak D call TRBD1 (5 bases). The chain's CDR3 is CASSYSQGRDGYTF. The CDR3 nucleotides are TGTGCCAGCAGTTACTCGCAGGGTAGGGATGGCTACACCTTC.